A selection of T cell receptor beta chains follows, all from one sample in a study of control samples from healthy donors and cancer patients. Clones were read by immunoSEQ multiplex PCR, and TCRdb kept only the in-frame ones, dropping some. The sample includes more than 110,000 clones, about nine tenths of them seen just once. Sequenced sample: blood. These receptor sequences come from a young man in good health. Each CDR3 is given without its conserved first and last residue. Each record gives: V gene, CDR3 protein.

TRBV7-2	ASSLKTGITDTQY
TRBV19	ASSQDRYSNQPQH
TRBV12-3/TRBV12-4	ASSSGRNYEQY
TRBV28	ASSSQGADTQY
TRBV4-1	ASSQGMGGTTDTQY
TRBV5-8	ASSPGRFQSRSFYEQY
TRBV4-3	ASSQGWTGDNEKLF
TRBV5-1	ASSLAYEGSKGEQY
TRBV29-1	SVEVGAGEAF
TRBV3-1/TRBV3-2	ASSQVAGGSPGNTIY